Below are 19 T cell receptor beta chains sequenced from a single sample in a study of neurological immune-mediated disorders. One entry per CDR3 protein, called by TCRdb with MiXCR from the 5' RACE reads. The sample lists 53,000 or so distinct CDR3 sequences, 10% to 15% occurring once. What was sequenced was PBMCs. The receptors come from a woman in her sixties with HTLV-1-associated myelopathy (HAM/TSP).

In regard to this clonotype: Lacking the conserved final phenylalanine or tryptophan, this CDR3 likely reflects a read error. The rearrangement joins TRBV29-1 to TRBJ1-1, with a possible D match to TRBD1 (6 bases). Germline lookup yields CDR1 SQVTM and CDR2 ANQGSEA. The CDR3 runs 12 residues. CDR3 amino acids: CSVGHLNTEAFL. The CDR3 DNA is TGCAGCGTGGGACACTTGAACACCGAAGCTTTCCTT.

The table lists this clonotype with many counts. The chain carries TRBV29-1 and TRBJ1-1, with D possibly being TRBD1 (5 bases). The CDR3 loop spans 15 amino acids. In germline, CDR1 is SQVTM, CDR2 ANQGSEA. Trimming removed 1 base at V and 3 bases at J, with 15 bases between. The CDR3 here is CSVEGPGGGDTEAFF. The CDR3 DNA is TGCAGCGTTGAAGGTCCGGGGGGGGGGGACACTGAAGCTTTCTTT.

This clonotype came up many times. The chain joins TRBV5-6 to TRBJ2-3, with unresolved D. This CDR3 region has 14 residues. The ends were cut back, 0 bases at V and 3 bases at J, with 8 bases in the middle. The germline V gene has CDR1 SGHDT and CDR2 YYEEEE. The CDR3 coding sequence is TGTGCCAGCAGCTTGGATCCGGGTACAGATACGCAGTATTTT. Protein: CASSLDPGTDTQYF. Full variable domain (rest looked up from reference TRBV5-6 and TRBJ2-3): DAGVTQSPTHLIKTRGQQVTLRCSPKSGHDTVSWYQQALGQGPQFIFQYYEEEERQRGNFPDRFSGHQFPNYSSELNVNALLLGDSALYLCASSLDPGTDTQYFGPGTRLTVL.

The chain uses TRBV6-2 or TRBV6-3 and TRBJ1-1; 8 bases align to TRBD1. Germline V lookup: CDR1 MNHEY, CDR2 SVGEGT. There are 17 residues in the CDR3. V lost 5 bases to trimming and J lost 4 bases; unmatched junction nucleotides: 15. The DNA for the CDR3 is TGTGCCAGCAGTGGACCTACCAAAACAGGGGGTGTCACTGAAGCTTTCTTT. Translated, it gives CASSGPTKTGGVTEAFF.

Comments on this clonotype: Sequence at one end of the junction differs from germline and may be a read error. This chain joins TRBV5-4 and TRBJ2-2; D is perhaps TRBD2 (5 bases). CDR1 and CDR2 from the germline V gene are SGHNT and YYREEE (reference sequence). This CDR3 has 13 residues. The CDR3 DNA reads TGTGCCAGCAGCAGCCTGTTTCCCGGGGAGCTGTTCTTT. It specifies CASSSLFPGELFF.

This clonotype was seen at least ten times. The V call is TRBV5-1, the J call TRBJ2-1, with TRBD2 matching 8 bases. The V and J ends lost 0 bases and 5 bases, in that order; junction bases with no gene match: 4. CDR1 and CDR2 (germline): SGHRS, YFSETQ. This CDR3 region has 15 residues. CDR3 sequence (DNA): TGCGCCAGCAGCTTGGTTACTAGCGGCAACAATGAGCAGTTCTTC. Translation gives CASSLVTSGNNEQFF.

This clonotype was seen many times. V and J are TRBV10-3 and TRBJ2-7; TRBD1 matches at 7 bases. The junction had 12 bases not matched to a gene; V was cut back by 4 bases and J by 6 bases. This CDR3 contains 15 residues. CDR1 ENHRY and CDR2 SYGVKD come from the germline V gene. Here the CDR3 DNA reads TGTGCCATCAGTGTAGGGGGCTCAAAGGCTACCGAGCAGTACTTC. This gives the protein CAISVGGSKATEQYF.

Concerning this clonotype itself: A junction end diverges from the germline sequence, so it may reflect a read error. The chain employs TRBV5-1 and TRBJ2-5; 7 bases fit TRBD2. This CDR3 has 13 amino acids. CDR1 and CDR2 (germline): SGHRS, YFSETQ. The CDR3 nucleotides read TGCGACAGCAGCCTCGCGGGAGTAGAGACCCAGTACTTC. Amino acids: CDSSLAGVETQYF.

This clonotype was recorded at least ten times. The chain recombines TRBV6-2 or TRBV6-3 with TRBJ2-1; possible D gene TRBD1, 5 bases. Per germline, CDR1 MNHEY and CDR2 SVGEGT. The CDR3 has 13 residues. The germline V and J ends were trimmed by 8 bases and 2 bases, with 10 bases remaining between them. The CDR3 sequence is CASLGVPYNEQFF. The CDR3 DNA sequence: TGTGCCAGCCTAGGGGTACCCTACAATGAGCAGTTCTTC.

This clonotype was found many times. The gene calls are TRBV7-9 and TRBJ2-1; 10 bases align to TRBD2. This CDR3 region has 14 residues. With 8 bases clipped from V and 10 bases from J, the junction kept 11 bases outside the gene matches. Germline V gene lookup returns CDR1 SEHNR and CDR2 FQNEAQ (reference sequence). CDR3 nucleotide sequence: TGTGCCAGCCATGTAACTAGCGGGACCGTCGAGCAGTTCTTC. It yields the protein CASHVTSGTVEQFF.

This clonotype was found many times. This rearrangement joins TRBV25-1 to TRBJ1-2, with D maybe TRBD1 (5 bases). The CDR3 covers 12 residues. Germline V lookup: CDR1 MGHDK, CDR2 SYGVNS. Deletions cut 4 bases from V and 3 bases from J, with 6 bases between. Written as DNA, the CDR3 is TGTGCCAGCAGTGGGGGCTACTATGGCTACACCTTC. Protein: CASSGGYYGYTF.

This clonotype was counted ten times or more. The J gene is TRBJ2-7, the V gene TRBV5-6; 13 nucleotides agree with TRBD2. Germline CDR1 SGHDT, CDR2 YYEEEE. The CDR3 is 15 amino acids. V was pared by 0 bases and J by 4 bases, with 1 base of the junction left unmatched. For the CDR3, the DNA is TGTGCCAGCAGCTTGGGACTAGCGGGAGGTTACGAGCAGTACTTC. Protein product: CASSLGLAGGYEQYF.

This clonotype came up a few times. The chain recombines TRBV5-5 with TRBJ2-7; TRBD2 aligns across 10 bases. With V trimmed by 5 bases and J by 5 bases, 10 bases remained unmatched. Per germline, CDR1 SGHKS and CDR2 YYEKEE (reference sequence). This CDR3 has 15 amino acids. The CDR3 spells CASRIGVAGGDEQYF. The CDR3 region has the DNA TGTGCCAGCAGGATTGGGGTAGCGGGAGGAGACGAGCAGTACTTC.

The CDR3 loop reads CAISEALAGNTGELFF. CDR3 in DNA: TGTGCCATCAGTGAGGCTCTAGCGGGGAACACCGGGGAGCTGTTTTTT. The rearrangement links TRBV10-3 to TRBJ2-2; 8 bases line up with TRBD2. CDR3 length equals 16 residues. Trimming took 2 bases from V and 1 from J; bases not matched to a gene: 3. Germline CDR1 reads ENHRY; CDR2 reads SYGVKD.

The gene calls are TRBV6-6 and TRBJ2-7; 7 bases fit TRBD1. Germline CDR1 MNHNY, CDR2 SVGAGI (reference sequence). CDR3 length equals 14 residues. After removal of 6 bases from V and 2 bases from J, the junction contained 7 bases not matched to a gene. CDR3 bases: TGTGCCAGCAGCTACGCGAGGGGGCCCTACGAGCAGTACTTC. Its translation: CASSYARGPYEQYF.

The chain has TRBV29-1 and TRBJ1-2; a possible D gene is TRBD1 (5 bases). V was clipped by 4 bases and J by 7 bases, with 16 bases between them. CDR3 size: 13 residues. Germline loops: CDR1 SQVTM, CDR2 ANQGSEA. Written as DNA, the CDR3 is TGCAGCGTTGCAACAGGAGGTGCGATTGGCTACACCTTC. Its translation: CSVATGGAIGYTF.

This clonotype was observed many times. The chain employs TRBV20-1 and TRBJ1-5, with D possibly TRBD1 on 5 matching bases. CDR1 is DFQATT, CDR2 SNEGSKA, per germline (reference sequence). This CDR3 has 15 residues. V was shortened by 6 bases and J by 3 bases, with 18 bases between the two germline ends. The CDR3 bases are TGCAGTGCCCCCCCCCGGGGGACTGTCAATCAGCCCCAGCATTTT. Translating it yields CSAPPRGTVNQPQHF.

This clonotype occurred a few times. The rearrangement uses TRBV5-1 and TRBJ2-1, with a tentative D call TRBD2 (6 bases). Trimming stripped 3 bases from V and 4 bases from J, with 11 bases between. The germline V gene encodes CDR1 SGHRS and CDR2 YFSETQ. There are 14 residues in the CDR3. DNA for the CDR3: TGCGCCAGCAGCTATGGCGGGGCGTACAATGAGCAGTTCTTC. Translation: CASSYGGAYNEQFF.

This clonotype was seen many times. The chain couples TRBV20-1 to TRBJ2-3; a possible D gene is TRBD2 (7 bases). V was pared by 0 bases and J by 3 bases, with 13 bases between. CDR3 length: 15 residues. Germline CDR1 is DFQATT and CDR2 is SNEGSKA (reference sequence). The CDR3 region has the DNA TGCAGTGCTAGAGAAGAAAGGGGGGGGACAGATACGCAGTATTTT. The encoded protein is CSAREERGGTDTQYF.